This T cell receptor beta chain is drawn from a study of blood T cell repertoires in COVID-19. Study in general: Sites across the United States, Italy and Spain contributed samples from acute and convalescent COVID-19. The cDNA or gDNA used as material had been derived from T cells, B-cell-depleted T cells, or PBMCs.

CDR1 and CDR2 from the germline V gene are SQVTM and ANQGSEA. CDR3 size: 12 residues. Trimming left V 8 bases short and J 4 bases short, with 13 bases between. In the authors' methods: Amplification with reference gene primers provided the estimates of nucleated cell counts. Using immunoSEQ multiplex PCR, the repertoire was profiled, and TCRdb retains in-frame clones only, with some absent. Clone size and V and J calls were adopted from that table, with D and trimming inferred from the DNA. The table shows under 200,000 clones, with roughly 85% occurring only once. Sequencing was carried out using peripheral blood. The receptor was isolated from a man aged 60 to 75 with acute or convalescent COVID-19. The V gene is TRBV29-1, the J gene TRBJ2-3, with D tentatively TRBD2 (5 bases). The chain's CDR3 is CSPLRASDTQYF. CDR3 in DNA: TGCAGCCCCTTGAGGGCGTCAGATACGCAGTATTTT.